This T cell receptor beta chain was sequenced during a study of shared clonotypes between healthy human individuals. Repertoires were generated with immunoSEQ multiplex PCR, while TCRdb's copy carries only in-frame clones and drops some. The repertoire includes 2 million to 2.5 million clones, approximately 93% of them detected once, and about 0.39% sits in the top ten. Trimming took 6 bases from V and 2 from J, leaving 14 bases between them. This CDR3 is 15 amino acids long. Germline V gene lookup returns CDR1 SNHLY and CDR2 FYNNEI. The chain uses TRBV2 and TRBJ1-5, with D possibly TRBD1 on 6 matching bases. This TCR was sampled from a man younger than 30 in good health. Some clones in this sample may be carry-over from other donors' samples. Sequencing used naive CD4+ T cells from PBMCs. Subset specified: CD45RA+ positively selected. CDR3 loop: CASREGGKGNQPQHF. CDR3 in DNA: TGTGCCAGCAGGGAGGGGGGCAAGGGCAATCAGCCCCAGCATTTT.